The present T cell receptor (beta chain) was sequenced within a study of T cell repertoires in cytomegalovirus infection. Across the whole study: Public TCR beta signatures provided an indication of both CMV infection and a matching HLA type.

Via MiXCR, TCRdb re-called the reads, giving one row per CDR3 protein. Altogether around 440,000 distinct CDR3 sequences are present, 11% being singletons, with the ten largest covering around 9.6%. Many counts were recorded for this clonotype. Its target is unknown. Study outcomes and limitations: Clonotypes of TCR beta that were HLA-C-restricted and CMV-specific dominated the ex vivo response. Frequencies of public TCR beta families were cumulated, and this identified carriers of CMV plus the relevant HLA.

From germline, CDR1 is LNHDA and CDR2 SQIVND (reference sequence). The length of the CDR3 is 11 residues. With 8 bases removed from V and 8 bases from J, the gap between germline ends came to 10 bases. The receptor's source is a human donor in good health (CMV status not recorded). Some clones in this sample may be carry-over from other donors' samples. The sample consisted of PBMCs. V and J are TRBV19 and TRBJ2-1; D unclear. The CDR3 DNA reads TGTGCCAGTGGGCCCCGGGATGAGCAGTTCTTC. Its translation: CASGPRDEQFF.